This T cell receptor (beta chain) was retrieved from a study of cytomegalovirus exposure and HLA in healthy donors. The study's findings and limits: Per a later analysis, HLA-associated TCR beta chains showed more clonal expansion than other, equally common TCR beta chains.

The donors comprised healthy bone marrow donors. With respect to this clone: Its antigen is unidentified.

V was cut by 0 bases and J by 7 bases, with 12 bases left in between. The CDR3 loop spans 14 amino acids. Use of 60 Vbeta and 13 Jbeta primers characterized the PCR. Only in-frame clones appear in the TCRdb table, and some are missing; sequencing was by immunoSEQ multiplex PCR. This table holds about 250,000 clones, approximately 81% found once. Sequencing was carried out using PBMCs. The chain combines TRBV23-1 with TRBJ1-1; D ambiguous. TRBV23-1 is an open reading frame, and its role is uncertain. The receptor comes from a girl aged 2-15 years in good health and CMV-seronegative. The CDR3 nucleotides read TGCGCCAGCAGTCAATCGGAGGCAGCTCGTGAAGCTTTCTTT. Protein product: CASSQSEAAREAFF.